The present T cell receptor beta chain was sequenced within a study of T cell repertoires in cytomegalovirus infection. Study overall: CMV infection and matching HLA type were both indicated by public TCR beta signatures.

Using its own MiXCR run on the reads, TCRdb lists one record per CDR3 protein. The repertoire includes approximately 180,000 distinct CDR3 sequences, roughly a fifth of them detected once, and 2.5% to 3% sits in the top ten. In germline, CDR1 is MNHNS, CDR2 SASEGT. Trimming cost V 5 bases and J 5 bases; bases outside gene matches: 5. This CDR3 spans 13 amino acids. This clonotype has at least ten counts. Its antigen is unknown. Whole-study findings and limits: Pooled public TCR beta family frequency picked out CMV carriers with the relevant HLA.

This TCR was recovered from a human donor in good health (CMV status not recorded). Some clones in this sample may be carry-over from other donors' samples. Sequenced input: PBMCs. The chain recombines TRBV6-1 with TRBJ2-5; 7 bases are a match to TRBD1. CDR3 DNA: TGTGCCAGCAGTCGACAGGGTTCGGAGACCCAGTACTTC. Residues: CASSRQGSETQYF.